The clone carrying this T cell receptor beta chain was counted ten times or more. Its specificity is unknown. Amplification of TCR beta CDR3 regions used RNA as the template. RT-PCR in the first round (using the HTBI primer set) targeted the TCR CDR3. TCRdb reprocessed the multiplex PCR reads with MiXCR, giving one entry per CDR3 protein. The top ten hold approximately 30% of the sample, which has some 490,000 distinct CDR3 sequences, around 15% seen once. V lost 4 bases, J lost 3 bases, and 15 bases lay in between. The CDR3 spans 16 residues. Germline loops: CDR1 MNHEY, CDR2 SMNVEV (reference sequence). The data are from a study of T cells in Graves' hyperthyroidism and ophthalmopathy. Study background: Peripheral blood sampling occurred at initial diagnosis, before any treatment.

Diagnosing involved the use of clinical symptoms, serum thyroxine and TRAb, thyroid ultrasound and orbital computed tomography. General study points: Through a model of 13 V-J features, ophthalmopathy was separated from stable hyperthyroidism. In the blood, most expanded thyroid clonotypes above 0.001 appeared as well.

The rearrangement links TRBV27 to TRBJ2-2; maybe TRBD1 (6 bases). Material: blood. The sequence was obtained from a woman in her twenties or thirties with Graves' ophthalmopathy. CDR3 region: CASSYWTDVDTGELFF. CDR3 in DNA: TGTGCCAGCAGTTACTGGACAGACGTTGACACCGGGGAGCTGTTTTTT.